The 15 T cell receptor beta chains below all came from one sample that was sequenced in a study of cytomegalovirus exposure and HLA in healthy donors. The primer mix had 60 Vbeta and 13 Jbeta primers. Profiling relied on immunoSEQ multiplex PCR, and the TCRdb table lists in-frame clones only, not all of them. The repertoire includes about 160,000 clones, roughly 80% of them detected once, and just over 3% sits in the top ten. The sequenced sample was PBMCs. The receptor set was obtained from a woman aged 35 to 49 in good health and CMV-seronegative.

The rearrangement joins TRBV2 to TRBJ2-7, with 7 bases identical to TRBD1. Germline V lookup: CDR1 SNHLY, CDR2 FYNNEI. Trimming took 6 bases from V and 5 from J; bases not matched to a gene: 16. CDR3 length equals 16 residues. As DNA, the CDR3 is TGTGCCAGCAGCACTCCCCCGGGGACAGCGAATAACGAGCAGTACTTC. It is translated as CASSTPPGTANNEQYF.

The V gene is TRBV9, the J gene TRBJ2-7; 9 nucleotides agree with TRBD2. Germline V CDR1 and CDR2: SGDLS, YYNGEE. V lost 4 bases to trimming and J lost 6 bases; unmatched junction nucleotides: 5. This CDR3 comprises 13 residues. Written as DNA, the CDR3 is TGTGCCAGCAGCCGCGGGGGGGCCCGCGAGCAGTACTTC. Protein: CASSRGGAREQYF.

The CDR3 loop reads CASSSPRGYEQFF. The DNA for the CDR3 is TGTGCCAGCAGCTCTCCCAGGGGCTATGAGCAGTTCTTC. The rearrangement joins TRBV11-1 to TRBJ2-1; tentatively, D is TRBD1 (6 bases). Per germline, CDR1 SGHAT and CDR2 FQDESV (reference sequence). The CDR3 totals 13 residues. V lost 4 bases and J 8 bases, leaving 12 bases between the germline ends.

The chain combines TRBV7-9 with TRBJ2-5, with D unclear. The germline CDR1 and CDR2 sequences are SEHNR and FQNEAQ (reference sequence). This CDR3 has 13 amino acids. V was clipped by 5 bases and J by 5 bases, with 12 bases between them. Written as DNA, the CDR3 is TGTGCCAGCAGCCGCGGTGGTGGGGAGACCCAGTACTTC. Protein sequence: CASSRGGGETQYF.

The rearrangement links TRBV11-2 to TRBJ1-4, with D perhaps matching TRBD1 (6 bases). CDR1 SGHAT and CDR2 FQNNGV come from the germline V gene. V lost 1 base and J lost 6, with 15 bases in between. The CDR3 is 16 amino acids. The CDR3 nucleotides are TGTGCCAGCAGCTTAGGTTGGGGGGGGCCCGATGAAAAACTGTTTTTT. Residues: CASSLGWGGPDEKLFF.

The chain is built from TRBV11-2 and TRBJ2-7, with 7 bases lining up with TRBD1. The CDR3 contains 14 residues. V dropped 7 bases and J dropped 2; count of bases not matched to a gene: 8. Germline V gene lookup returns CDR1 SGHAT and CDR2 FQNNGV. The CDR3 protein is CASTPSQGAYEQYF. The CDR3 DNA follows: TGTGCCAGCACCCCGTCGCAGGGGGCCTACGAGCAGTACTTC.

As DNA, the CDR3 is TGTGCCAGCAGTTCCACCGGGACAGGGGTATACGAGCAGTACTTC. As protein: CASSSTGTGVYEQYF. The chain is built from TRBV6-5 and TRBJ2-7; 10 bases fit TRBD1. V shed 4 bases and J 4 bases; nucleotides not matched to a gene: 7. This CDR3 is 15 amino acids long. Germline-derived CDR1 and CDR2 are MNHEY and SVGAGI.

To note about this clone: At the DNA level, this CDR3 is encoded by other sequences in the same sample as well. The V gene is TRBV5-1, the J gene TRBJ1-4, with 9 positions matching TRBD1. With V trimmed by 4 bases and J by 8 bases, 6 bases remained unmatched. This CDR3 has 14 amino acids. Germline-derived CDR1 and CDR2 are SGHRS and YFSETQ. Written as DNA, the CDR3 is TGCGCCAGCAGCCTCGGGACAGGGAACGAAAAACTGTTTTTT. It codes for CASSLGTGNEKLFF. Complete variable domain (other parts from reference TRBV5-1 and TRBJ1-4): KAGVTQTPRYLIKTRGQQVTLSCSPISGHRSVSWYQQTPGQGLQFLFEYFSETQRNKGNFPGRFSGRQFSNSRSEMNVSTLELGDSALYLCASSLGTGNEKLFFGSGTQLSVL.

The CDR3 DNA follows: TGTGCCAGCAGTCCGGGGAATGCTGAAGCTTTCTTT. This codes for CASSPGNAEAFF. The chain has TRBV6-5 and TRBJ1-1; D unresolved. V was pared by 5 bases and J by 6 bases, with 10 bases between. CDR1 is MNHEY, CDR2 SVGAGI, per germline. This CDR3 has 12 residues.

This rearrangement joins TRBV19 to TRBJ1-2; weak D call: TRBD1 (5 bases). Trimming pared 5 bases from V and 0 bases from J, leaving 7 bases between. This CDR3 comprises 13 residues. Germline assignment: CDR1 LNHDA and CDR2 SQIVND (reference sequence). The CDR3 sequence: CASSDRTNYGYTF. The DNA of the CDR3 is TGTGCCAGTAGTGACAGAACTAACTATGGCTACACCTTC.

The rearrangement links TRBV5-4 to TRBJ1-1; possibly TRBD1 for D (5 bases). The CDR3 is made up of 15 amino acids. Looked up from germline, CDR1 is SGHNT and CDR2 is YYREEE (reference sequence). Trimming took off 0 bases at V and 5 bases at J, with 14 bases between the two ends. The CDR3 DNA follows: TGTGCCAGCAGCTTGGACCGGGGGGTGATTACTGAAGCTTTCTTT. Amino acids: CASSLDRGVITEAFF.

The CDR3: CASRSGGSYEQYF. The DNA for the CDR3 is TGTGCCAGCCGCTCTGGAGGATCCTACGAGCAGTACTTC. The chain couples TRBV28 to TRBJ2-7, with a tentative D call TRBD2 (5 bases). Germline loops: CDR1 MDHEN, CDR2 SYDVKM. The ends were cut back, 8 bases at V and 1 base at J, with 12 bases in the middle. The CDR3 has 13 residues.

As to this clone: In the same sample, other DNA sequences code for this CDR3. This chain uses TRBV5-1 with TRBJ2-5; possible D gene TRBD2, 6 bases. The length of the CDR3 is 13 residues. The V end was cut by 4 bases, the J end by 2 bases, with 9 bases between. Germline V gives CDR1 SGHRS, CDR2 YFSETQ. Here the CDR3 reads CASSLRGQETQYF. Written as DNA, the CDR3 is TGCGCCAGCAGCCTGCGGGGTCAAGAGACCCAGTACTTC.

This clone has a handful of counts. The chain is built from TRBV5-6 and TRBJ2-1; 7 bases are shared with TRBD1. In germline, CDR1 is SGHDT, CDR2 YYEEEE. With 5 bases clipped from V and 6 bases from J, the junction kept 2 bases outside the gene matches. The CDR3 is 12 amino acids. Here the CDR3 reads CASRRDSNEQFF. The CDR3 nucleotides read TGTGCCAGCAGGAGGGACAGCAATGAGCAGTTCTTC.

This sequence joins TRBV11-3 and TRBJ2-1, with TRBD2 matching 9 bases. The CDR3 runs 16 residues. With V trimmed by 1 base and J by 10 bases, 11 bases remained unmatched. CDR1 is SGHNT and CDR2 is YENEEA in the germline V gene. Written as DNA, the CDR3 is TGTGCCAGCAGCTTAGGGGCGGGGGGGCCCCGAGGCGAGCAGTTCTTC. It is translated as CASSLGAGGPRGEQFF.